This section outlines one T cell receptor beta chain sequence together with its context. Antigen: not known. The healthy adult donors were HIV-negative and reported no recent acute infections or vaccinations. The data derive from a study of shared clonotypes between healthy human individuals. Study results and caveats: Clonotypes shared by all four donors outscored non-shared clonotypes in generation probability.

This table comes from immunoSEQ multiplex PCR, and its TCRdb copy is limited to in-frame clones, with some not included. This table has about 680,000 clones, about three quarters appearing once. The receptor's source is a woman under 40 in good health. The sample taken for sequencing was memory CD4+ T cells sorted from blood. Documented subset: CD45RA-negative fraction.

The CDR3 DNA is TGTGCCTGGACAACCGGGACTACCAAGTACGAGCAGTACTTC. This translates into CAWTTGTTKYEQYF. This chain joins TRBV30 and TRBJ2-7; 7 bases are shared with TRBD2. Germline CDR1 GTSNPN, CDR2 SVGIG (reference sequence). With V trimmed by 4 bases and J by 4 bases, 10 bases remained unmatched. The CDR3 loop spans 14 amino acids.